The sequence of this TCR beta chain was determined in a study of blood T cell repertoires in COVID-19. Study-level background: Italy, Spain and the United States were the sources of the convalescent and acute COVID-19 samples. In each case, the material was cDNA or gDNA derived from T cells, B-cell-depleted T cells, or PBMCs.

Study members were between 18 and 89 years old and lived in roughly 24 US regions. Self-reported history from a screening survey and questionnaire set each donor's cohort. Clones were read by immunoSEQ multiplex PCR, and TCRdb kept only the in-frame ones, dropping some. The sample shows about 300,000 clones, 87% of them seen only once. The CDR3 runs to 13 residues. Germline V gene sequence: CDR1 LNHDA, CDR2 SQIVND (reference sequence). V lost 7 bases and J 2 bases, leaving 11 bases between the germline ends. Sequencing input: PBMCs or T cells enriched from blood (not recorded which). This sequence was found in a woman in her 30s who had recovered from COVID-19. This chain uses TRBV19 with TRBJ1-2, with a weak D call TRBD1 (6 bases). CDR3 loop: CASTIQGNYGYTF. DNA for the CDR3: TGTGCCAGTACCATCCAGGGGAACTATGGCTACACCTTC.